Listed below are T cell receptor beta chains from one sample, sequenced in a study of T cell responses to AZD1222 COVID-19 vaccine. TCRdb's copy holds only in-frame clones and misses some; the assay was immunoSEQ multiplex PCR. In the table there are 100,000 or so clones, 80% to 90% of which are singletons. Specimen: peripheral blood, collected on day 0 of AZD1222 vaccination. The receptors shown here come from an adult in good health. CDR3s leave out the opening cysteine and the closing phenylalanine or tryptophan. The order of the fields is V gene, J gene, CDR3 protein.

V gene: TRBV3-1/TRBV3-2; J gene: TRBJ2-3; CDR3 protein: ASSRTSGGTDTQY
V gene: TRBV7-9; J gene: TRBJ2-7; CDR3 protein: ASSLEVASEQY
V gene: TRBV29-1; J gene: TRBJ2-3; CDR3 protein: SVEGPEGVRTDTQY
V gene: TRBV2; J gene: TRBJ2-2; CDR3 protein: ASSASGTLITGELF
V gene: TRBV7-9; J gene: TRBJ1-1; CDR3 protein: ASTRGAGGSSDTEAF
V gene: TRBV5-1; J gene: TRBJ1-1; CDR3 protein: ASGQAEMNTEAF
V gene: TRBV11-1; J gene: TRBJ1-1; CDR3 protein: ASSRRREGLVAF
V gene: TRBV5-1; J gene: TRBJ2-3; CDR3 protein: ASSQDGTDTQY
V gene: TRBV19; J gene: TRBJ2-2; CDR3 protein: ASSMQGANTGELF
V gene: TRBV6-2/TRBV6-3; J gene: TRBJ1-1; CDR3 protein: ASSFLPGTEAF
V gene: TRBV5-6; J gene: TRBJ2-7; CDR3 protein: ASSFDEYEQY
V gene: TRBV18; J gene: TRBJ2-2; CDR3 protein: ASSPGGNTGELF
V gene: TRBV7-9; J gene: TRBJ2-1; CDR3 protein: ASSPTRDNEQF
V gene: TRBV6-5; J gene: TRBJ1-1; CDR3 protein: ASTWGGMNTEAF
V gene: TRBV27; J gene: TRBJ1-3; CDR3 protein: ASSLSKGNTIY
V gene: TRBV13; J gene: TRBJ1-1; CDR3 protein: AIPSKSRNTEAF
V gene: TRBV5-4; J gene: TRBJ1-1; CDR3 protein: ASKPQGAMNTEAF
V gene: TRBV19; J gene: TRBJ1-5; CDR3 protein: ASSIIGLPNRSNQPQH
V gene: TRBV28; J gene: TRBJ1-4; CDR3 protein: ASSLPRGNNEKLF
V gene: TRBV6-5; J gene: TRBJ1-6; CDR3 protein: ASRQGSSPLH
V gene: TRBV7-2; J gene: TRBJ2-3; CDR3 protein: ASAGRFTDTQY
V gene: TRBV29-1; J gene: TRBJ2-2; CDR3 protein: SVDPHRGAGELF
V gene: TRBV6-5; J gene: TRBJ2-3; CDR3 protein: ASSSRDSFTDTQY
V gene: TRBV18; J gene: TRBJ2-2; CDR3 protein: ASSPDQASNTGELF
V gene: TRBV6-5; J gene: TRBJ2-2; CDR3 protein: ASSYGTANTGELF
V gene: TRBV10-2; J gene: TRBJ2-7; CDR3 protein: ASNSPGGEQY
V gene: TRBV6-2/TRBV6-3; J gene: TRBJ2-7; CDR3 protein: ASSYAGTPYHNEQY
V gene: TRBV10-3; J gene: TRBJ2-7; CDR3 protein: AITSGNVISYEQY
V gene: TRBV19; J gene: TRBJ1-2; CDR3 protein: ASEHEMGPGRGYT
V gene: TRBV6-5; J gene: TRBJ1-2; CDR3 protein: ASGQGGYGYT
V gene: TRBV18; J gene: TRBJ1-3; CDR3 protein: ASSTSLPHNSGNTIY
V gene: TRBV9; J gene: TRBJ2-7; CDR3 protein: ASSETGGPGFEQY
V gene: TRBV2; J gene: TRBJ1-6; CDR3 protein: ASTGQENSPLH
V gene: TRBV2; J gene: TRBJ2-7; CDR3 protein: ASTTPRGTYEQY
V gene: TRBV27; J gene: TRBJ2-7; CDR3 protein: ASSGDSYEQY
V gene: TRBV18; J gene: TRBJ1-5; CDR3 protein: ASSPVTGGGNQPQH
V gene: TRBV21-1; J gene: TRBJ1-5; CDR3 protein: ASSKRGGGQPQH
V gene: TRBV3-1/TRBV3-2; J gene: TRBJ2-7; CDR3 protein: ASSQGGTLRSYEQY
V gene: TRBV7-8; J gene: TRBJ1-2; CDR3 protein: ASSPRDLGLANYGYT
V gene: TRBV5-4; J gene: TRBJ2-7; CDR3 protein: ASSFTGGTSYEQY
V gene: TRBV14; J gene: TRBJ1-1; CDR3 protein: ASSLGQGTEAF